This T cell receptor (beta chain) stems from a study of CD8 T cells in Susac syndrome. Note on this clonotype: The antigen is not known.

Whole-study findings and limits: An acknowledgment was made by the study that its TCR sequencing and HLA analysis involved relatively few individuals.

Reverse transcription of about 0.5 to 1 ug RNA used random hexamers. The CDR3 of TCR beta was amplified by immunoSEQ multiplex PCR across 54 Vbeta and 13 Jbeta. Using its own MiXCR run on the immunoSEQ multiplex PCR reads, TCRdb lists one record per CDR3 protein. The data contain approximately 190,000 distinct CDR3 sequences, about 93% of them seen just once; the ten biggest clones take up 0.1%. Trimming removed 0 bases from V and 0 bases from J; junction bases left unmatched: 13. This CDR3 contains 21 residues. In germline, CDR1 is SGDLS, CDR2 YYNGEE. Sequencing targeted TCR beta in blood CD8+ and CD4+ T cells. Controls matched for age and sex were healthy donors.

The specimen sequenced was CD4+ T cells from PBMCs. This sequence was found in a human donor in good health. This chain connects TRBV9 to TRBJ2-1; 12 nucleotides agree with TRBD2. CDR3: CASSVALPSGGAFSSYNEQFF. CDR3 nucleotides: TGTGCCAGCAGCGTAGCTCTTCCTAGCGGGGGGGCCTTCAGCTCCTACAATGAGCAGTTCTTC. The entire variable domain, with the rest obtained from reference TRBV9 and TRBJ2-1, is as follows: DSGVTQTPKHLITATGQRVTLRCSPRSGDLSVYWYQQSLDQGLQFLIQYYNGEERAKGNILERFSAQQFPDLHSELNLSSLELGDSALYFCASSVALPSGGAFSSYNEQFFGPGTRLTVL.